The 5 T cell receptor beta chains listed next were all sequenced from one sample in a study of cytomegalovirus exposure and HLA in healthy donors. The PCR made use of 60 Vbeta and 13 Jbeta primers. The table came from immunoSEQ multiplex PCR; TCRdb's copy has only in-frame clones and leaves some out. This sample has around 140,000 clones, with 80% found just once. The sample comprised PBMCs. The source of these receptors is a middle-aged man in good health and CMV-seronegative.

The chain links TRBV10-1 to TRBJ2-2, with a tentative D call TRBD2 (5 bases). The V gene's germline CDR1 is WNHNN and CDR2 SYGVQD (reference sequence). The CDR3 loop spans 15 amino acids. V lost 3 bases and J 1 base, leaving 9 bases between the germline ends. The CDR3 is CASSEPGKNTGELFF. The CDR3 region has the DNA TGCGCCAGCAGTGAACCCGGGAAGAACACCGGGGAGCTGTTTTTT.

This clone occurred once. CDR3 region: CSVGTVEAFF. The CDR3, as DNA: TGCAGCGTTGGGACAGTTGAAGCTTTCTTT. This chain connects TRBV29-1 to TRBJ1-1; D is possibly TRBD1 (6 bases). Germline loops: CDR1 SQVTM, CDR2 ANQGSEA. CDR3 size: 10 residues. V lost 4 bases, J lost 7 bases, and 7 bases lay in between.

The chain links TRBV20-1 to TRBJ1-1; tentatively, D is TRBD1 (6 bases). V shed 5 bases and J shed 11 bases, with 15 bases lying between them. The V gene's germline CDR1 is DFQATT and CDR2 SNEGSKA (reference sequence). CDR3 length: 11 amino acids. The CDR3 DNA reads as TGCAGTGCTGGACTAGGGACACAGGCTTTCTTT. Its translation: CSAGLGTQAFF.

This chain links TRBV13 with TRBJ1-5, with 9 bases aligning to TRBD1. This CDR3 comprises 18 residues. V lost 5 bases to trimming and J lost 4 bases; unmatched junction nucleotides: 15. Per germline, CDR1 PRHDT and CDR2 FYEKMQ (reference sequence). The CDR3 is CASSKGQGMDLGNQPQHF. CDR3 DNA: TGTGCCAGCAGCAAGGGACAGGGTATGGATTTGGGGAATCAGCCCCAGCATTTT.

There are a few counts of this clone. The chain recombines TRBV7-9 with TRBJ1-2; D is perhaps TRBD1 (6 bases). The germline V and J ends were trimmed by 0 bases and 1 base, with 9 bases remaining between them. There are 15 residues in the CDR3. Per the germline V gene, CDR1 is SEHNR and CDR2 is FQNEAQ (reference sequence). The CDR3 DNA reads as TGTGCCAGCAGCTTAGCGCGACAGGATAACTATGGCTACACCTTC. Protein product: CASSLARQDNYGYTF.